The 29 T cell receptor beta chains in this list originate from one sample, sequenced in a study of monozygotic twins with cystic fibrosis. Measured with immunoSEQ multiplex PCR; TCRdb has only the in-frame clones, and not every one. The sample consists of under 30,000 clones, approximately 90% of them appearing once. Specimen: blood. Receptors originate from a girl aged 2-10 years with cystic fibrosis.

This clone was counted only a few times. The chain employs TRBV19 and TRBJ1-2; D possibly corresponds to TRBD1 (5 bases). V gave up 8 bases and J gave up 7 bases, with 23 bases separating them. The CDR3 is 15 amino acids. Germline-derived CDR1 and CDR2 are LNHDA and SQIVND (reference sequence). CDR3 loop: CASWDLRGGLIGYTF. The CDR3 DNA sequence: TGTGCCAGTTGGGATCTCCGGGGGGGACTGATTGGCTACACCTTC.

The V gene is TRBV6-5, the J gene TRBJ2-5, with D tentatively TRBD1 (6 bases). Germline V gives CDR1 MNHEY, CDR2 SVGAGI. This CDR3 is built from 14 residues. V shed 6 bases and J shed 2 bases, with 13 bases lying between them. This chain's CDR3 is CASSPIDRQETQYF. The DNA for the CDR3 is TGTGCCAGCAGCCCGATCGACAGGCAAGAGACCCAGTACTTC.

The chain has TRBV5-5 and TRBJ2-3; the match to TRBD2 covers 14 bases. The CDR3 consists of 19 residues. Germline loops: CDR1 SGHKS, CDR2 YYEKEE (reference sequence). V was pared by 4 bases and J by 0 bases, with 10 bases of the junction left unmatched. The CDR3 region is CASSLHWTSGGSSTDTQYF. The CDR3, as DNA: TGTGCCAGCAGCCTACACTGGACTAGCGGGGGGTCCAGCACAGATACGCAGTATTTT.

The rearrangement links TRBV5-1 to TRBJ1-2; D is unresolved. Trimming removed 0 bases from V and 0 bases from J, with 12 bases in between. The germline V gene has CDR1 SGHRS and CDR2 YFSETQ. This CDR3 spans 16 amino acids. The DNA of the CDR3 is TGCGCCAGCAGCTTGGCCGCAGTTTCAGCTAACTATGGCTACACCTTC. This sequence encodes CASSLAAVSANYGYTF.

The chain joins TRBV27 to TRBJ2-7, with D perhaps assigned TRBD1 or TRBD2 (6 bases each). There are 13 residues in the CDR3. V was shortened by 2 bases and J by 8 bases, with 13 bases between the two germline ends. Germline assignment: CDR1 MNHEY and CDR2 SMNVEV (reference sequence). For the CDR3, the DNA is TGTGCCAGCAGTTTACCCGGGGGCAACAAGCAGTACTTC. Protein: CASSLPGGNKQYF.

The chain links TRBV7-2 to TRBJ2-1; D gene unclear. Trimming took off 2 bases at V and 9 bases at J, with 11 bases between the two ends. In germline, CDR1 is SGHTA, CDR2 FQGNSA. There are 13 residues in the CDR3. CDR3 DNA: TGTGCCAGCAGCTTAAAGTTGCGGATTGAGCAGTTCTTC. It translates to CASSLKLRIEQFF. The full variable domain, with the rest looked up from reference TRBV7-2 and TRBJ2-1, is GAGVSQSPSNKVTEKGKDVELRCDPISGHTALYWYRQSLGQGLEFLIYFQGNSAPDKSGLPSDRFSAERTGGSVSTLTIQRTQQEDSAVYLCASSLKLRIEQFFGPGTRLTVL.

The chain employs TRBV7-9 and TRBJ1-6, with 10 bases lining up with TRBD1. The V gene's germline CDR1 is SEHNR and CDR2 FQNEAQ (reference sequence). The CDR3 is 15 residues long. J was trimmed by 11 bases and V by 5 bases; bases with no gene match: 9. The CDR3 DNA sequence: TGTGCCAGCAGCACTGGGACAGGGGCCCTGACACCCCTCCACTTT. Protein sequence: CASSTGTGALTPLHF.

The genes are TRBV30 and TRBJ1-3, with 8 bases matching TRBD1. J was trimmed by 0 bases and V by 4 bases; bases with no gene match: 8. The CDR3 runs to 16 residues. Germline CDR1 reads GTSNPN; CDR2 reads SVGIG (reference sequence). The CDR3 loop reads CAWMAGGPASGNTIYF. The CDR3 nucleotides are TGTGCCTGGATGGCAGGGGGCCCAGCCTCTGGAAACACCATATATTTT.

The chain employs TRBV29-1 and TRBJ1-2; the match to TRBD1 covers 11 bases. Germline CDR1 is SQVTM and CDR2 is ANQGSEA. The CDR3 extends over 13 amino acids. The junction had 3 bases not matched to a gene; V was cut back by 4 bases and J by 5 bases. This chain's CDR3 is CSVGWDRGYGYTF. CDR3 bases: TGCAGCGTTGGTTGGGACAGGGGGTATGGCTACACCTTC.

CDR3 residues: CASSVWVSGANVLTF. The CDR3 DNA follows: TGTGCCAGCAGCGTATGGGTGTCTGGGGCCAACGTCCTGACTTTC. J is TRBJ2-6 and V is TRBV9; D is ambiguous. The CDR3 runs to 15 residues. V was pared by 1 base and J by 1 base, with 6 bases between. The germline CDR1 and CDR2 sequences are SGDLS and YYNGEE.

The chain joins TRBV5-1 to TRBJ2-5; D is ambiguous. CDR1 is SGHRS and CDR2 is YFSETQ in the germline V gene. V was trimmed by 2 bases and J by 0 bases, leaving 8 bases between them. The CDR3 runs 14 residues. The CDR3 here is CASSFGPDQETQYF. The CDR3 DNA follows: TGCGCCAGCAGCTTTGGGCCGGACCAAGAGACCCAGTACTTC.

This chain connects TRBV5-1 to TRBJ2-7; D possibly corresponds to TRBD1 (6 bases). Germline CDR1 reads SGHRS; CDR2 reads YFSETQ. V lost 0 bases and J 1 base, leaving 11 bases between the germline ends. The CDR3 length is 15 residues. CDR3 DNA sequence: TGCGCCAGCAGCTTGGGCTGGGGGACATCCTACGAGCAGTACTTC. Protein: CASSLGWGTSYEQYF.

J is TRBJ1-1 and V is TRBV2, with D maybe TRBD1 (5 bases). The V and J ends lost 8 bases and 1 base respectively, with 17 bases between them. Germline assignment: CDR1 SNHLY and CDR2 FYNNEI. This CDR3 has 15 residues. The CDR3 DNA is TGTGCCAGCTCAGGGTGGTCTGGGGGGAACACTGAAGCTTTCTTT. Residues: CASSGWSGGNTEAFF.

The V gene is TRBV10-3, the J gene TRBJ2-7; no clear D gene. V was shortened by 4 bases and J by 2 bases, with 9 bases between the two germline ends. From germline, CDR1 is ENHRY and CDR2 SYGVKD. CDR3 size: 13 residues. The CDR3 nucleotides are TGTGCCATCAGTGGAAACTTCGCCTACGAGCAGTACTTC. This translates into CAISGNFAYEQYF.

The chain is built from TRBV25-1 and TRBJ2-3; tentatively, D is TRBD1 (6 bases). The CDR3 extends over 16 amino acids. The V end was cut by 0 bases, the J end by 5 bases, with 15 bases between. CDR1 and CDR2 (germline): MGHDK, SYGVNS. In DNA form, the CDR3 reads TGTGCCAGCAGTGAATATATCACAGGGTTAAAAGATACGCAGTATTTT. The encoded protein is CASSEYITGLKDTQYF.

This clone has only a few counts. This chain uses TRBV9 with TRBJ1-2; possibly TRBD1 for D (5 bases). Germline CDR1 reads SGDLS; CDR2 reads YYNGEE. The CDR3 totals 13 residues. V gave up 4 bases and J gave up 4 bases, with 11 bases separating them. CDR3 region: CASSNRDFYGYTF. The CDR3 nucleotides read TGTGCCAGCAGCAACCGGGACTTCTATGGCTACACCTTC.

The chain is built from TRBV19 and TRBJ1-1, with a possible D match to TRBD1 (5 bases). CDR3 length: 17 residues. Deletions cut 2 bases from V and 0 bases from J, with 16 bases between. The germline gives CDR1 LNHDA, CDR2 SQIVND (reference sequence). DNA of the CDR3: TGTGCCAGTAGTATACTACCGGGACGGGACGTGAACACTGAAGCTTTCTTT. It codes for CASSILPGRDVNTEAFF.

The chain has TRBV9 and TRBJ1-1, with TRBD1 as a possible D gene (6 bases). Germline CDR1 and CDR2: SGDLS and YYNGEE. Trimming cost V 6 bases and J 0 bases, with 9 bases left between them. The length of the CDR3 is 13 residues. The CDR3 is CASTQGLNTEAFF. The CDR3 DNA sequence: TGTGCCAGCACCCAGGGGCTGAACACTGAAGCTTTCTTT.

The chain is built from TRBV2 and TRBJ2-3, with D maybe TRBD1 (5 bases). Germline V lookup: CDR1 SNHLY, CDR2 FYNNEI. The length of the CDR3 is 15 residues. Trimming took off 7 bases at V and 5 bases at J, with 19 bases between the two ends. CDR3 loop: CASTLGGAGKDTQYF. DNA for the CDR3: TGTGCCAGCACTCTAGGTGGGGCAGGCAAAGATACGCAGTATTTT. The entire variable domain, with the rest obtained from reference TRBV2 and TRBJ2-3, is as follows: EPEVTQTPSHQVTQMGQEVILRCVPISNHLYFYWYRQILGQKVEFLVSFYNNEISEKSEIFDDQFSVERPDGSNFTLKIRSTKLEDSAMYFCASTLGGAGKDTQYFGPGTRLTVL.

This clone was found once. The rearrangement joins TRBV5-4 to TRBJ1-6; no firm D call. Germline values: CDR1 SGHNT, CDR2 YYREEE (reference sequence). This CDR3 comprises 15 residues. Trimming shortened V by 3 bases and J by 2 bases, and 9 bases separated the two germline ends. Here the CDR3 reads CASSYRAAYNSPLHF. The CDR3 DNA follows: TGTGCCAGCAGCTATAGGGCAGCCTATAATTCACCCCTCCACTTT.

The genes are TRBV7-8 and TRBJ2-3, with 12 bases aligning to TRBD2. The CDR3 covers 16 residues. With V trimmed by 3 bases and J by 4 bases, 5 bases remained unmatched. Germline assignment: CDR1 SGHVS and CDR2 FQNEAQ. The chain's CDR3 is CASSFLAGGAPDTQYF. In DNA, the CDR3 is TGTGCCAGCAGCTTCCTAGCGGGGGGGGCTCCAGATACGCAGTATTTT. The full variable domain, with the rest looked up from reference TRBV7-8 and TRBJ2-3, is GAGVSQSPRYKVAKRGQDVALRCDPISGHVSLFWYQQALGQGPEFLTYFQNEAQLDKSGLPSDRFFAERPEGSVSTLKIQRTQQEDSAVYLCASSFLAGGAPDTQYFGPGTRLTVL.

The chain has TRBV9 and TRBJ1-3; tentative D call: TRBD1 (5 bases). The CDR3 is 17 residues long. Germline V gene data show CDR1 as SGDLS and CDR2 as YYNGEE. Trimming took off 0 bases at V and 0 bases at J, with 13 bases between the two ends. The CDR3 DNA follows: TGTGCCAGCAGCGTAGCTACCGGGGACCTCTCTGGAAACACCATATATTTT. This encodes CASSVATGDLSGNTIYF.

The V gene is TRBV20-1, the J gene TRBJ1-2; D uncertain. The CDR3 is 11 residues long. Germline V gene data show CDR1 as DFQATT and CDR2 as SNEGSKA (reference sequence). The V gene lost 7 bases and the J gene lost 2 bases, with 8 bases spanning the gap. The DNA of the CDR3 is TGCAGTGTGGAGGGAAACTATGGCTACACCTTC. Residues: CSVEGNYGYTF.

The chain joins TRBV9 to TRBJ2-3; possible D gene TRBD1, 7 bases. The CDR3 contains 16 residues. Germline values: CDR1 SGDLS, CDR2 YYNGEE. The V and J ends lost 4 bases and 4 bases respectively, with 19 bases between them. The CDR3 protein is CASSPRQGGWPDTQYF. CDR3 DNA: TGTGCCAGCAGCCCCCGTCAGGGGGGTTGGCCAGATACGCAGTATTTT.

The rearrangement joins TRBV27 to TRBJ1-6; D might be TRBD1 (5 bases). The germline V and J ends were trimmed by 3 bases and 11 bases, with 11 bases remaining between them. This CDR3 contains 13 residues. The V gene's germline CDR1 is MNHEY and CDR2 SMNVEV (reference sequence). CDR3 coding DNA: TGTGCCAGCAGTTTGGGGACCGAGCCACCCCTCCACTTT. This encodes CASSLGTEPPLHF.

The chain recombines TRBV29-1 with TRBJ2-7; D may be TRBD1 (6 bases). CDR3 length equals 13 residues. Germline CDR1 is SQVTM and CDR2 is ANQGSEA. The germline V and J ends were trimmed by 4 bases and 4 bases, with 14 bases remaining between them. This CDR3 is CSVAGAVKYEQYF. CDR3 in DNA: TGCAGCGTTGCAGGGGCCGTGAAGTACGAGCAGTACTTC.

The chain recombines TRBV30 with TRBJ2-1, with TRBD1 as a possible D gene (6 bases). The CDR3 is 12 residues long. The germline V and J ends were trimmed by 5 bases and 8 bases, with 13 bases remaining between them. The germline V gene encodes CDR1 GTSNPN and CDR2 SVGIG (reference sequence). In nucleotides, the CDR3 is TGTGCCTGGTCCACCAGGGGCCATGAGCAGTTCTTC. This gives the protein CAWSTRGHEQFF.

CDR3 sequence reads: CASSEQEFSYEQYF. The CDR3 DNA reads as TGTGCCAGCAGTGAACAGGAGTTCTCCTACGAGCAGTACTTC. This chain joins TRBV6-1 and TRBJ2-7; D is undetermined. V was trimmed by 2 bases and J by 0 bases, leaving 8 bases between them. Looked up from germline, CDR1 is MNHNS and CDR2 is SASEGT. The CDR3 is 14 amino acids.

The chain is built from TRBV7-9 and TRBJ1-1, with a possible D match to TRBD1 (5 bases). The CDR3 runs 14 residues. The germline CDR1 and CDR2 sequences are SEHNR and FQNEAQ (reference sequence). V was cut by 3 bases and J by 1 base, with 9 bases left in between. The CDR3 reads CASSLDTPNTEAFF. The CDR3 region has the DNA TGTGCCAGCAGCTTGGACACACCGAACACTGAAGCTTTCTTT. The full variable domain, its missing parts supplied by reference TRBV7-9 and TRBJ1-1, is DTGVSQNPRHKITKRGQNVTFRCDPISEHNRLYWYRQTLGQGPEFLTYFQNEAQLEKSRLLSDRFSAERPKGSFSTLEIQRTEQGDSAMYLCASSLDTPNTEAFFGQGTRLTVV.